Sequencing of this T cell receptor (beta chain) was carried out in a study of PD-1 blockade in classical Hodgkin lymphoma. Time point: cycle 4 day 1 (C4D1), after around six weeks of nivolumab. Each patient experienced a relapse that followed autologous stem cell transplantation, and brentuximab vedotin exposure varied. Magnetic depletion of unwanted cells isolated CD4+ T cells from thawed PBMCs. General study points: Newly diagnosed patients were said to have less baseline TCR diversity than healthy donors did.

Of note for this clone: Antigen specificity is unknown.

The method was immunoSEQ multiplex PCR; TCRdb's version includes in-frame clones alone and lacks a portion of them. The top ten clones hold around 3.4% of a sample with 8,500 to 13,000 clones, around 70% of them seen once. Germline loops: CDR1 SGHTA, CDR2 FQGTGA. Trimming took 3 bases from V and 2 from J, leaving 2 bases between them. This CDR3 has 13 residues. The material was CD4+ T cells from blood, obtained before the fourth cycle of nivolumab. This rearrangement joins TRBV7-3 to TRBJ1-6, with D hard to call. This clonotype was obtained from a human donor with classical Hodgkin lymphoma. In DNA, the CDR3 is TGTGCCAGCAGCTTGGCCTATAATTCACCCCTCCACTTT. It codes for CASSLAYNSPLHF. Supplemented by reference TRBV7-3 and TRBJ1-6, the full variable domain reads GAGVSQTPSNKVTEKGKYVELRCDPISGHTALYWYRQSLGQGPEFLIYFQGTGAADDSGLPNDRFFAVRPEGSVSTLKIQRTERGDSAVYLCASSLAYNSPLHFGNGTRLTVT.